This T cell receptor beta chain was captured by sequencing in a study of T cell repertoires in cytomegalovirus infection. At the level of the study: Public TCR beta signatures marked donors with CMV infection and the matching HLA. Overall study findings and caveats: HLA-C-restricted CMV-specific TCR beta clonotypes were dominant in the ex vivo response. Cumulative public TCR beta family frequency identified carriers of CMV plus the relevant HLA.

TCRdb used MiXCR to reprocess the reads, holding one entry per CDR3 protein. Among a few hundred thousand distinct CDR3 sequences listed, around a tenth were seen once. Per germline, CDR1 MNHEY and CDR2 SMNVEV (reference sequence). This CDR3 has 16 amino acids. Trimming removed 3 bases at V and 1 base at J, with 15 bases between. This clonotype was observed a few times. What it recognizes is unknown. This chain uses TRBV27 with TRBJ1-1; D is possibly TRBD1 (6 bases). This sequence originates from a human donor in good health (CMV status not recorded). Some clones in this sample may be carry-over from other donors' samples. Sequenced material: PBMCs. The CDR3 DNA follows: TGTGCCAGCAGTTTTGGAGCAGGGGCGGGGAACACTGAAGCTTTCTTT. Encoded protein: CASSFGAGAGNTEAFF.